The T cell receptor beta chain described here comes from a study of spatial heterogeneity in lung cancer. CDR1 SEHNR and CDR2 FQNEAQ come from the germline V gene (reference sequence). The CDR3 is made up of 16 amino acids. Time point: sample taken at primary tumor resection. MiXCR, run by TCRdb on the 5' RACE reads, gives a single entry per CDR3 protein. This table has about 2,900 distinct CDR3 sequences, about 18% appearing once. A note on this clonotype: A read error may account for a junction end that differs from germline.

This receptor was taken from a female donor with early-stage non-small cell lung cancer. Sequencing was performed on normal lung tissue next to the tumor, taken at surgery. V is TRBV7-9 and J is TRBJ2-5, with 8 bases lining up with TRBD2. DNA of the CDR3: TGTGCCAGCAGCTTCCCTCCCCCAACTGCCTTAGCGGGGTTGCACTTC. Amino acid sequence: CASSFPPPTALAGLHF.